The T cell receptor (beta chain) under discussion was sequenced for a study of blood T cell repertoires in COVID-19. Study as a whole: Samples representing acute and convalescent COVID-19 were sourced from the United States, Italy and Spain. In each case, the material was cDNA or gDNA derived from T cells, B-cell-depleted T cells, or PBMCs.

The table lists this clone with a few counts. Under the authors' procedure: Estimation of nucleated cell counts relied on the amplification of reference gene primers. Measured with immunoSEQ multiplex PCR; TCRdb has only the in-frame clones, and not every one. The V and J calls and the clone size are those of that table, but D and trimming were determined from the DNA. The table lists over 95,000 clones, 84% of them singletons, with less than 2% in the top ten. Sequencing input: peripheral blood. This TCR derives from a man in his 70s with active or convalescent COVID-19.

CDR3 bases: TGCAGCGTTGAGAGAGGAGACTCTGGAAACACCATATATTTT. Its protein is CSVERGDSGNTIYF. This sequence joins TRBV29-1 and TRBJ1-3; no reliable D call. Trimming stripped 3 bases from V and 0 bases from J, with 9 bases between. Germline CDR1 SQVTM, CDR2 ANQGSEA. The CDR3 runs to 14 residues.